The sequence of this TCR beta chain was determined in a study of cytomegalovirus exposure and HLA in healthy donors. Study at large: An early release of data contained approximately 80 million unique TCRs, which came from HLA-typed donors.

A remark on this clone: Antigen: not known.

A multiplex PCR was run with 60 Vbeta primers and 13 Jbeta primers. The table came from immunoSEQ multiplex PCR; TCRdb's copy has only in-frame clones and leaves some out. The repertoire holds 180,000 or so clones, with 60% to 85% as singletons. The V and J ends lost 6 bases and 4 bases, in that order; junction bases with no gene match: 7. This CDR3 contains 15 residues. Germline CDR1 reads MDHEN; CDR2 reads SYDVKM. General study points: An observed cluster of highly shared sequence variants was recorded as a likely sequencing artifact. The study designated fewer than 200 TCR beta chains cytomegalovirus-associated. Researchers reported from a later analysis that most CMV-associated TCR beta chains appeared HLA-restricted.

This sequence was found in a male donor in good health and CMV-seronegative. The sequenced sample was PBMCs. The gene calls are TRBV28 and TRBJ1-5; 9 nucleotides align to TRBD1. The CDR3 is CASRAGQGWNQPQHF. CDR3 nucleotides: TGTGCCAGCAGAGCGGGACAGGGCTGGAATCAGCCCCAGCATTTT. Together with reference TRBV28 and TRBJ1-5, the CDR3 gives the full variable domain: DVKVTQSSRYLVKRTGEKVFLECVQDMDHENMFWYRQDPGLGLRLIYFSYDVKMKEKGDIPEGYSVSREKKERFSLILESASTNQTSMYLCASRAGQGWNQPQHFGDGTRLSIL.